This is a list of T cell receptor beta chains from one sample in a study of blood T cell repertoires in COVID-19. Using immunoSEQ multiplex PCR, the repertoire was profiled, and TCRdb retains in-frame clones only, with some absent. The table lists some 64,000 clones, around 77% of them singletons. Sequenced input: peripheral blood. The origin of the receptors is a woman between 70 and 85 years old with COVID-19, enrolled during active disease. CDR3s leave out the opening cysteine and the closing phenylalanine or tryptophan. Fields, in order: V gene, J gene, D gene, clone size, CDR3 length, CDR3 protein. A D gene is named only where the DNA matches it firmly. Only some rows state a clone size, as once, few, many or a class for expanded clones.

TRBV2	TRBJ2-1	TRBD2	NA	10	ASSRLAGEGF
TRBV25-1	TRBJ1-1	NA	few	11	ASSRGGDTEAF
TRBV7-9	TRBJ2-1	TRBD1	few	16	ASSDLKGVQGASNEQF
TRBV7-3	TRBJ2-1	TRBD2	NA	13	ASSLVASGYNEQF
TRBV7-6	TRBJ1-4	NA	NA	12	ASSSDGEGEKLF
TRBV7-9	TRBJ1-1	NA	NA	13	ASSPPGLKNTEAF
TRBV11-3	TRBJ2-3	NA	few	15	ASSLLGEASGTDTQY
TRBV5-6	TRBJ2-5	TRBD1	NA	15	ASSAGQGFLGQETQY
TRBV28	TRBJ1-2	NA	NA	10	ASSSGQHGYT
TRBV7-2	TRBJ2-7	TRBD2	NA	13	ASSLFSGGADEQY
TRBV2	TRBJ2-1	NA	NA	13	ASSIGIGGAREQF
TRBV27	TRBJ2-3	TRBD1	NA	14	ASSIGGTGHTDTQY
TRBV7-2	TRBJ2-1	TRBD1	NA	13	ASSLGTGINNEQF
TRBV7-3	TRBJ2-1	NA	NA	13	ASSSRDSLFHEQF
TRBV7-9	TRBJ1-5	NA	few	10	ASSYSNQPQH
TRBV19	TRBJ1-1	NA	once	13	ASSPPGRQNTEAF
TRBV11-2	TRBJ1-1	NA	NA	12	ASSLVGKNLAAF
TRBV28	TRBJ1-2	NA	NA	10	ATRIQGYGYT
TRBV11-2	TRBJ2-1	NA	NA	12	ASSRTGTYNEQF
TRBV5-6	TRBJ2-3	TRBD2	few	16	ASSLGGYSGRATDTQY
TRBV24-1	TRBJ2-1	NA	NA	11	ATSVGRDNEQF
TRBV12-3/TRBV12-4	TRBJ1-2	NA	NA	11	ASTRGGQRGYT
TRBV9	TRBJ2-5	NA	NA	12	ASSVALVGETQY
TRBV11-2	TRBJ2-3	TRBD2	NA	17	ASSLVRLAGGPGTDTQY
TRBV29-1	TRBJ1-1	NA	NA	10	SSSWMNTEAF
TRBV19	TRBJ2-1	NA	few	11	ASSWSYYNEQF
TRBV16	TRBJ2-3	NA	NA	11	ASSLLGTDTQY
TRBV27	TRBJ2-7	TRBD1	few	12	ASSFARGPYEQY
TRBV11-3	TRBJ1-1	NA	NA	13	ASSLGTYGDTEAF
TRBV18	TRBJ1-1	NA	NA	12	ASSPFQGSTEAF
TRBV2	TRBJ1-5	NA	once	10	ASRRGGQPQH
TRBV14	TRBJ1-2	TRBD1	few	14	ASSQEFWTGSYGYT
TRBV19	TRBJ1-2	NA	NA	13	ASNPGGGANYGYT
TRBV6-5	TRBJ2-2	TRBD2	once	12	AARAGGGTGELF
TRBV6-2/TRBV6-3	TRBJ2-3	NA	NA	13	ASSYFGTQLKTQY
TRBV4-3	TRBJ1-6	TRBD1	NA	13	ASSRGPGGNSPLH
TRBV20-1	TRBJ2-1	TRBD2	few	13	SASVAGGPPNEQF
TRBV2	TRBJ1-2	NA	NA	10	ASSEGPYGYT
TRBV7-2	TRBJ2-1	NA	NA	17	ASSLDPGRAGPSYNEQF
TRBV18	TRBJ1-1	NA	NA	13	ASSPIQGLNTEAF
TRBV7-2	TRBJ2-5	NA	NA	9	ASRAGETQY
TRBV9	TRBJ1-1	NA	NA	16	ASSVEIGLGGVNTEAF
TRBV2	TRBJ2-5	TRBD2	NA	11	ASSFLGGETQY
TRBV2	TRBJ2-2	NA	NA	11	ASRTGNTGELF
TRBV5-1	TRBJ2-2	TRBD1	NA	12	ASRQGANTGELF
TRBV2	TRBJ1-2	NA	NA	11	ASSEPGAYGYT
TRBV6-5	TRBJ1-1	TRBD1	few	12	ASKGTGGYTEAF
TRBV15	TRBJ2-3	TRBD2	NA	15	ATSRMTSGIGTDTQY
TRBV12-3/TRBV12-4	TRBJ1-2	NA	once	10	ASSFGTNGYT
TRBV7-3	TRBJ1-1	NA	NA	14	ASSLIGGGMNTEAF
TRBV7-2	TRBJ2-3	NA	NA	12	ASSLNGNTDTQY
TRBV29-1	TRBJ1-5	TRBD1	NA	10	SVRQGDQPQH
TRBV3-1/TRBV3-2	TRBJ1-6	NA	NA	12	ASSHRANNSPLH
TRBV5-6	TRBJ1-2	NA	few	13	ASSLAQGLSNGYT
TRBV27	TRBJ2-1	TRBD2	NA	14	ASSLSPRAGANEQF